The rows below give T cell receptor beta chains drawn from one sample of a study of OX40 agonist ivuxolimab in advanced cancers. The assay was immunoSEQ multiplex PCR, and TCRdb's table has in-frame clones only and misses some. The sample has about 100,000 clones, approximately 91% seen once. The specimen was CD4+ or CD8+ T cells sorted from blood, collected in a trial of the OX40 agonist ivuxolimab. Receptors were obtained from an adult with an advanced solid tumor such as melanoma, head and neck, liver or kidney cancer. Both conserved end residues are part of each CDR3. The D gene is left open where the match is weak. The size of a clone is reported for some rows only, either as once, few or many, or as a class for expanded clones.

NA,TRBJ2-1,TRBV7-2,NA,CASRAARGSYNEQFF,TGTGCCAGCAGGGCAGCCAGGGGATCCTACAATGAGCAGTTCTTC
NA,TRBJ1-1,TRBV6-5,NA,CASSYSSKDTEAFF,TGTGCCAGCAGTTACTCGAGTAAGGACACTGAAGCTTTCTTT
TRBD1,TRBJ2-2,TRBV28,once,CASSSPRDRGYGELFF,TGTGCCAGCAGTAGCCCCCGGGACAGGGGTTACGGGGAGCTGTTTTTT
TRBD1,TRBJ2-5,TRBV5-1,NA,CASSYGTGQETQYF,TGCGCCAGCAGCTACGGGACAGGGCAAGAGACCCAGTACTTC
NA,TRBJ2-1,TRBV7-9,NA,CASSVRGNEQFF,TGTGCCAGCAGCGTAAGAGGGAATGAGCAGTTCTTC
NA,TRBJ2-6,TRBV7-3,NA,CASSLTGANVLTF,TGTGCCAGCAGCTTAACTGGGGCCAACGTCCTGACTTTC
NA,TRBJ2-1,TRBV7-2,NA,CASSLAGPYNEQFF,TGTGCCAGCAGCTTAGCGGGACCCTACAATGAGCAGTTCTTC
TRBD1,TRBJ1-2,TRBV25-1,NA,CATLRQGGGYTF,TGTGCCACCCTCAGACAGGGAGGGGGCTACACCTTC
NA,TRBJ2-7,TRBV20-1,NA,CSATGTYEQYF,TGCAGTGCGACGGGGACCTACGAGCAGTACTTC
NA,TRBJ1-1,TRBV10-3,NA,CAISAGEGDTEAFF,TGTGCCATCAGCGCCGGGGAGGGAGACACTGAAGCTTTCTTT
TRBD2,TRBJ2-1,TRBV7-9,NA,CASSSLAGYNEQFF,TGTGCCAGCAGCTCACTAGCGGGGTACAATGAGCAGTTCTTC
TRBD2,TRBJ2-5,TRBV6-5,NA,CASSLGLAVQETQYF,TGTGCCAGCAGTTTGGGACTAGCGGTTCAAGAGACCCAGTACTTC
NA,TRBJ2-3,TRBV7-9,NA,CASSLADTQYF,TGTGCCAGCAGCTTAGCAGATACGCAGTATTTT
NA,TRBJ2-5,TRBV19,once,CASTEQGRETQYF,TGTGCCAGTACCGAACAGGGGAGGGAGACCCAGTACTTC
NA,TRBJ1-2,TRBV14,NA,CASSQTYTRALGYYGYTF,TGTGCCAGCAGCCAAACCTATACAAGGGCCCTAGGGTATTATGGCTACACCTTC
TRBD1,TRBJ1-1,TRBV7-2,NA,CASSLQAGGVNTEAFF,TGTGCCAGCAGCTTACAAGCAGGGGGGGTAAACACTGAAGCTTTCTTT
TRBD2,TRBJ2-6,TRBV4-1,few,CASSQKTKAGLGDSGANVLTF,TGCGCCAGCAGCCAGAAAACCAAAGCGGGGCTGGGGGATTCTGGGGCCAACGTCCTGACTTTC
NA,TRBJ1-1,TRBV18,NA,CASSPILAGGTEAFF,TGTGCCAGCTCACCAATCTTGGCCGGGGGCACTGAAGCTTTCTTT
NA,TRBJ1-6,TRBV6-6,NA,CASSSISYNSPLHF,TGTGCCAGCAGTTCTATTTCCTATAATTCACCCCTCCACTTT
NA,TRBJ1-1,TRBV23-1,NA,CASSQTTRRQGNTEAFF,TGCGCCAGCAGTCAAACAACCCGGAGGCAGGGGAACACTGAAGCTTTCTTT
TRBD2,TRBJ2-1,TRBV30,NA,CAWSVPGGAYNEQFF,TGTGCCTGGAGTGTACCGGGGGGGGCCTACAATGAGCAGTTCTTC
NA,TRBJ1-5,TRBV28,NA,CASSPLTRTTNQPQHF,TGTGCCAGCAGTCCTTTGACCCGGACAACAAATCAGCCCCAGCATTTT
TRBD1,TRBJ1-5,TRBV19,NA,CASSIQDRGNQPQHF,TGTGCCAGTAGTATCCAGGACAGGGGCAATCAGCCCCAGCATTTT
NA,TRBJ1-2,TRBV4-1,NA,CASSQVALPGALGYGYTF,TGCGCCAGCAGCCAAGTTGCCCTACCTGGGGCCCTAGGGTATGGCTACACCTTC
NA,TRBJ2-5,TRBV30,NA,CAWRQARGWRPAYQETQYF,TGTGCCTGGAGACAGGCGAGGGGCTGGCGACCGGCTTACCAAGAGACCCAGTACTTC
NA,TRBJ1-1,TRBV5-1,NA,CASSLGSPGTEAFF,TGCGCCAGCAGCTTGGGGAGCCCGGGCACTGAAGCTTTCTTT
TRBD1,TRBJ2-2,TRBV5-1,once,CASSSGQGRTGELFF,TGCGCCAGCAGCTCAGGACAGGGCCGCACCGGGGAGCTGTTTTTT
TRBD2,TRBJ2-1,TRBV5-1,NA,CASSLPTSGNYNEQFF,TGCGCCAGCAGCCTGCCCACTAGCGGGAACTACAATGAGCAGTTCTTC
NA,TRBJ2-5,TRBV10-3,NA,CAISESVGIGETQYF,TGTGCCATCAGTGAGTCGGTGGGTATTGGGGAGACCCAGTACTTC
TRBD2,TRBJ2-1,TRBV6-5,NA,CASSPSGGALEQFF,TGTGCCAGCAGTCCTAGCGGGGGGGCCCTTGAGCAGTTCTTC
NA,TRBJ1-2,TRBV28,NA,CASSQQGYGYTF,TGTGCCAGCAGCCAACAGGGTTATGGCTACACCTTC
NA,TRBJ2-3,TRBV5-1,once,CASSSIPSDTQYF,TGCGCCAGCAGTTCAATCCCATCAGATACGCAGTATTTT
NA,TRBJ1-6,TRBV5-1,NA,CASSLDTSPSPLHF,TGCGCCAGCAGCCTAGACACCAGCCCGTCACCCCTCCACTTT
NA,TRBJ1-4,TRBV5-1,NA,CASSLARGGEEKLFF,TGCGCCAGCAGCTTGGCCAGGGGAGGGGAGGAAAAACTGTTTTTT
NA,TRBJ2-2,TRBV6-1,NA,CASRGAPNTGELFF,TGTGCCAGCAGAGGGGCCCCGAACACCGGGGAGCTGTTTTTT
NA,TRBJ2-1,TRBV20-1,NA,CSARVGEQFF,TGCAGTGCTAGAGTCGGTGAGCAGTTCTTC
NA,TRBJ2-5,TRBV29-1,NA,CSVAQFGGGRGETQYF,TGCAGCGTTGCCCAATTTGGAGGGGGCAGAGGGGAGACCCAGTACTTC
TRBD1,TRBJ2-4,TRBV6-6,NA,CASSYSRGQNIQYF,TGTGCCAGCAGTTACTCAAGGGGGCAGAACATTCAGTACTTC
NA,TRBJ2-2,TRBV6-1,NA,CASSELGPGELFF,TGTGCCAGCAGTGAACTTGGGCCCGGGGAGCTGTTTTTT
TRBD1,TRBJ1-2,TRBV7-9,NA,CASSYPGQGAYGYTF,TGTGCCAGCAGCTATCCGGGACAGGGGGCTTACGGCTACACCTTC
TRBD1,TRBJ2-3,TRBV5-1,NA,CASSSQATGLTDTQYF,TGCGCCAGCAGCTCCCAAGCGACAGGGCTCACAGATACGCAGTATTTT
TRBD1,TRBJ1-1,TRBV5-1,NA,CASSSPGQGNTEAFF,TGCGCCAGCAGCTCCCCGGGACAGGGGAACACTGAAGCTTTCTTT
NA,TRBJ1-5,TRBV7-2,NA,CASSLTRTGNQPQHF,TGTGCCAGCAGCTTAACAAGGACAGGCAATCAGCCCCAGCATTTT
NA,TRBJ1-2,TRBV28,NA,CASSVRGLGYGYTF,TGTGCCAGCAGTGTACGGGGCCTTGGTTATGGCTACACCTTC
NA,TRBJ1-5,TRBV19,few,CASSEVGSNQPQHF,TGTGCCAGTAGCGAGGTGGGAAGCAATCAGCCCCAGCATTTT